The sequence of this T cell receptor (beta chain) was determined in a study of cytomegalovirus exposure and HLA in healthy donors. CDR3 length: 14 amino acids. CDR1 SGHVS and CDR2 FQNEAQ come from the germline V gene. The ends lost 7 bases at V and 2 bases at J; junction bases unmatched: 7. PCR employed 60 Vbeta and 13 Jbeta primers. Assay used: immunoSEQ multiplex PCR; TCRdb lists only in-frame clones, some missing. The table has about 150,000 clones, around 77% seen once. Sequencing was performed on PBMCs. The gene calls are TRBV7-8 and TRBJ2-5; 7 positions match TRBD1. The clonotype was recovered from a man in his thirties or forties in good health and CMV-seronegative. As DNA, the CDR3 is TGTGCCAGCATTTCTCGGACAGGACAAGAGACCCAGTACTTC. Translation: CASISRTGQETQYF.